The entry that follows covers one T cell receptor (beta chain) sequence. The specificity of this receptor is unknown. For this receptor, the gene names and germline sequences are taken from the mouse. With the read ending 1 residue before the CDR3 end, the germline J gene is used to fill in that end. This sample also contains other DNA sequences that code for the same CDR3. The sample originates from a study of tissue T cells after allogeneic stem cell transplantation (dated by TCRdb to the early 2020s). For the wider study: TCR beta repertoires were profiled across many tissues obtained from research autopsies of patients with and without GVHD, as well as in mouse models of GVHD. On the human side, the study was prospective and observational, with no blinding or randomization.

What the time point label conveys for this sample: mouse harvest day 7 after allogeneic transplant. Each mouse graft consisted of 10^7 T-cell-depleted bone marrow cells plus 10^6 splenic CD5+ T cells and was given by tail vein injection. Mouse GVHD was modeled in a major MHC-mismatch B6 (H2b) into BALB/c (H2d) model, with tissues profiled at day 7 or 14. On day 7 or 14 post-transplant, mouse tissues and retro-orbital blood were harvested with separate sterile tools for each animal, and livers were flushed before harvest. Before genomic DNA isolation with the DNeasy Blood & Tissue Kit, mouse tissues were minced using razor blades in buffered saline. The library relied on the immunoSEQ multiplex PCR assay. Adaptive Biotechnologies performed TCRbeta CDR3 sequencing at survey depth and reported CDR3 sequences, V/J genes, productive frequency, and template counts. TCR beta CDR3 regions were amplified from genomic DNA rather than RNA. The authors' analysis ran thus. Jensen-Shannon divergence was used to quantify pairwise repertoire overlap between tissues, with a value of 1 meaning complete divergence and a value of 0 meaning identical repertoires. Tissues were grouped by single-linkage agglomerative hierarchical clustering of pairwise JSD values, and the clustering results were shown as dendrograms. All patient samples were analyzed with GLIPH2 using simulation_depth 1000, kmer_min_depth 3 and cdr3_length_cutoff 8, and only groups containing more than two unique CDR3s were kept. A standardized tissue-overlap score was generated by extrapolating Jaccard GLIPH-group overlap across patients to a standard repertoire size of 1000 clones. Linear mixed-effect models, with tissue included as a fixed effect and individual included as a random effect, were used to assess associations of diversity with clinical or experimental variables. TCRdb carries this immuneACCESS record with in-frame sequences only. Its versions omit some clonotypes, under half of them owing to an unresolved V gene in the studies checked, with the rest unexplained. V, J and clone size were drawn from that table, and D and trimming were deduced from the DNA. In this sample the table shows roughly 7,000 clones, around 50% of which occur a single time. The top ten clonotypes cover 3.8% of the sample.

Overall study outcomes, separate from this receptor: The patient cohort was small and clinically heterogeneous, and sampling depth was acknowledged as a limitation. Few T cell clones were found to be shared across patients, but shared repertoire signatures across patients were revealed in a tissue-specific fashion by motif-based clustering. Which tissue TCRs were alloreactive or antigen-specific was not determined in the study, and some clones might have been persisting host cells. Within patients, how anatomically similar the tissues were was a key factor in shaping TCR repertoire composition, regardless of disease or transplant status. In both patients and mice, T cells from blood and spleen picked up only a limited part of the TCR repertoire that was detected in tissues.

Unmatched junction bases come to 6, with V trimmed by 5 bases and J by 3 bases. CDR1 NSHNY and CDR2 SYGAGN are derived from the germline V gene. The CDR3, cysteine through phenylalanine, is 14 amino acids long. Only the CDR3 bases that were read are kept: 39 of them, in frame from base 1. What was sequenced was gut tissue. The receptor's source is a female BALB/c mouse given C57BL/6 T cells with graft-versus-host disease after an allogeneic hematopoietic cell transplant. The chain is made from TRBV13-1 and TRBJ2-5, and 7 bases in between align with TRBD1. The CDR3 region has the sequence CASSSGTEQDTQYF. CDR3 DNA, as far as it was read: TGTGCCAGCAGCTCCGGGACAGAACAAGACACCCAGTAC.